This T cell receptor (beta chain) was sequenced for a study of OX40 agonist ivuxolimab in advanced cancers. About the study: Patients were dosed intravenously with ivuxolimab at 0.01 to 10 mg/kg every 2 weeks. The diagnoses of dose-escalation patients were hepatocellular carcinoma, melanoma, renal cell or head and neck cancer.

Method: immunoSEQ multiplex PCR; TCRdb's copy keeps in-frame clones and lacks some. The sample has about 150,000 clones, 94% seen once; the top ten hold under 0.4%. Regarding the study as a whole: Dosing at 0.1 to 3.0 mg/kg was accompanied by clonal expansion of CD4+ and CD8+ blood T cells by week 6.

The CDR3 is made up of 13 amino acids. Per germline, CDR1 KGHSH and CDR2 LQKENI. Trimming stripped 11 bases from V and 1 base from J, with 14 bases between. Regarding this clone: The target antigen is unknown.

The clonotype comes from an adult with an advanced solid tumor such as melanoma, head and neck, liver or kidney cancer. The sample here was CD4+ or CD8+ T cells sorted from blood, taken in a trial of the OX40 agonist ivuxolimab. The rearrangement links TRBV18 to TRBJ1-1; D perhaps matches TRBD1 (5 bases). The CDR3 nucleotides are TGTGCCGGTTCGGGGCCGCCGAACACTGAAGCTTTCTTT. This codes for CAGSGPPNTEAFF.